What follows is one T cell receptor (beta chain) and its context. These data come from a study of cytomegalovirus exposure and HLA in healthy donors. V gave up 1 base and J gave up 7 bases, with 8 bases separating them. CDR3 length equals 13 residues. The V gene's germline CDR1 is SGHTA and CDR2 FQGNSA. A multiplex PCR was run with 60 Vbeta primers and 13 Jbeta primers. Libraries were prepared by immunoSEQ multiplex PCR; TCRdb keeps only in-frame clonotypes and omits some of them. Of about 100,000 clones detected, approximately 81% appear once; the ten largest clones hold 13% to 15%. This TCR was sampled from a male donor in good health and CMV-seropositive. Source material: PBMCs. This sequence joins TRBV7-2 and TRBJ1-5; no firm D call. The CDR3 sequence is CASSLEARQPQHF. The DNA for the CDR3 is TGTGCCAGCAGCTTAGAAGCCCGACAGCCCCAGCATTTT.